This T cell receptor (beta chain) appears in the sequencing data of a study of PD-L1 blockade in urothelial cancer. Study-level background: Atezolizumab 1,200 mg was given intravenously every 3 weeks, starting 2014.

Points on this clone: Its cognate antigen is unknown.

The V segment lost 0 bases and the J segment 5 bases; nucleotides outside the gene matches: 11. CDR1 is SGHDT, CDR2 YYEEEE, per germline. This CDR3 comprises 18 residues. Synthetic TCR analog templates were spiked into each PCR. The repertoire was sequenced with immunoSEQ multiplex PCR; TCRdb's copy has only in-frame clones and lacks some. Seen here are around 130,000 clones, around 85% observed once, and the top ten hold 2.5% to 3.5%. Regarding the study as a whole: Tumor-associated TCR clones expanded more in blood at 3 weeks in patients with durable benefit.

This sample's time point: pretreatment peripheral blood. The starting material was PBMCs, obtained around atezolizumab (anti-PD-L1) treatment. This chain links TRBV5-6 with TRBJ2-7, with 13 bases aligning to TRBD2. The receptor was isolated from a man aged 45-65 years with urothelial cancer. The CDR3, as DNA: TGTGCCAGCAGCTTGGTGTCGGGACTAGCGGGATTGGCAAACGAGCAGTACTTC. Translation: CASSLVSGLAGLANEQYF.